The source of this T cell receptor (beta chain) is a study of post-analysis software for immune sequencing data. Study-level background: Both relapsing-remitting and secondary progressive multiple sclerosis featured among the disease courses, as did progressive-relapsing multiple sclerosis.

Overall study results and limits: Patients carried five TRBV segments more frequently than controls did, and TRBV5-6, TRBV5-1 and TRBV20-1 were among them. Normalized Chao1 diversity was significantly lower in multiple sclerosis patients than in controls.

Unique molecular identifiers were carried by the TCR beta cDNA libraries. It was from about 0.94 to 9.7 million T cells that 500,000 to 600,000 cDNA molecules came. TCRdb used MiXCR to reprocess the PCR reads, holding one entry per CDR3 protein. The sample shows hundreds of thousands of distinct CDR3 sequences, around 53% of them seen only once. The CDR3 runs 16 residues. Trimming stripped 2 bases from V and 1 base from J, with 12 bases between. Germline CDR1 is SGHTA and CDR2 is FQGTGA. Details on this clonotype: Its cognate antigen is unknown.

The genes are TRBV7-3 and TRBJ2-1; TRBD1 or TRBD2 may be the D gene (6 bases each). Sequenced input: blood. This TCR was recovered from a girl aged 10 to 17 with multiple sclerosis. CDR3 sequence reads: CASSLGQGTSYNEQFF. DNA for the CDR3: TGTGCCAGCAGCTTAGGTCAGGGGACTTCCTACAATGAGCAGTTCTTC.